The present T cell receptor beta chain was sequenced within a study of blood T cell repertoires in COVID-19. About the study: Sources were T cells, B-cell-depleted T cells, or PBMCs; the material itself was cDNA or gDNA.

A single count supports this clone. Measured with immunoSEQ multiplex PCR; TCRdb has only the in-frame clones, and not every one. The table lists 200,000 to 250,000 clones, approximately 80% of them singletons. The study recruited people aged about 18 to 90 years across approximately 24 US areas. The V gene's germline CDR1 is LGHDT and CDR2 YNNKEL (reference sequence). This CDR3 has 15 residues. V was pared by 4 bases and J by 6 bases, with 4 bases of the junction left unmatched. This chain links TRBV3-1 (or the pseudogene TRBV3-2) with TRBJ2-7; 15 bases line up with TRBD2. The sample was PBMCs or T cells enriched from blood (not recorded which). This clonotype originated in a woman between 35 and 50 years old with acute COVID-19. The CDR3 reads CASSPPGLAGGEQYF. CDR3 nucleotide sequence: TGTGCCAGCAGCCCGCCGGGACTAGCGGGGGGCGAGCAGTACTTC.